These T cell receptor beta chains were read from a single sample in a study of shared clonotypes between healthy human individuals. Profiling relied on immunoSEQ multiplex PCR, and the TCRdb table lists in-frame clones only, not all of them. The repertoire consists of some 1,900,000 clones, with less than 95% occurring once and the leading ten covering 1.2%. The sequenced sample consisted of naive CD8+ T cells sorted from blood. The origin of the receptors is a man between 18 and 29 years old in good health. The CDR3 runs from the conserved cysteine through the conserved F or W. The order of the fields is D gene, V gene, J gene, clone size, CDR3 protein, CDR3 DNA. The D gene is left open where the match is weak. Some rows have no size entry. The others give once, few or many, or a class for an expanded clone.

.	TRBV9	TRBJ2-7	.	CASSDPGRSNEQYF	TGTGCCAGCAGCGATCCGGGACGAAGTAACGAGCAGTACTTC
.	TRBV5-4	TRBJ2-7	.	CASTLTGDTYEQYF	TGTGCCAGCACCCTAACGGGGGACACCTACGAGCAGTACTTC
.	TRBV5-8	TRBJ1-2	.	CASSLAGSPHGYTF	TGTGCCAGCAGCTTGGCAGGCAGTCCGCATGGCTACACCTTC
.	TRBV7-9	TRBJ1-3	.	CASSFEGRGGNTIYF	TGTGCCAGCAGCTTTGAAGGACGCGGTGGAAACACCATATATTTT
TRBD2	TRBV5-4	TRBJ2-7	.	CASSGGTSGTEQYF	TGTGCCAGCAGCGGAGGGACTAGCGGGACAGAGCAGTACTTC
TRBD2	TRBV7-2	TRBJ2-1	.	CASSFLAGYNEQFF	TGTGCCAGCAGCTTTCTAGCGGGGTACAATGAGCAGTTCTTC
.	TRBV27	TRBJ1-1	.	CASSLWSSTEAFF	TGTGCCAGCAGTTTATGGTCGAGCACTGAAGCTTTCTTT
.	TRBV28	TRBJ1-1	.	CASRLTLNTEAFF	TGTGCCAGCAGATTGACATTGAACACTGAAGCTTTCTTT
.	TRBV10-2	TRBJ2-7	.	CASSEFLGPLGLYEQYF	TGCGCCAGCAGTGAGTTTCTGGGACCCCTCGGGCTCTACGAGCAGTACTTC
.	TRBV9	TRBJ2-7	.	CASSPMAGYSYEQYF	TGTGCCAGCAGCCCCATGGCGGGATACTCCTACGAGCAGTACTTC
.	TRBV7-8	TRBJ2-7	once	CASSFRADSYEQYF	TGTGCCAGCAGCTTCCGGGCCGATTCCTACGAGCAGTACTTC
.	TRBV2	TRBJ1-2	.	CASSASENYGYTF	TGTGCCAGCAGTGCCTCCGAAAACTATGGCTACACCTTC
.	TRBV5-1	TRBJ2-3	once	CASSLANTGPTDTQYF	TGCGCCAGCAGCTTGGCGAATACTGGCCCCACAGATACGCAGTATTTT
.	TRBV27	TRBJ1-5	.	CASGWNQPQHF	TGTGCCAGCGGCTGGAACCAGCCCCAGCATTTT
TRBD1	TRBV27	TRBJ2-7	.	CASSPGQGAYEQYF	TGTGCCAGCAGTCCGGGACAGGGGGCTTACGAGCAGTACTTC
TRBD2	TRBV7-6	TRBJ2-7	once	CASSRLSGSRNEQYF	TGTGCCAGCAGCCGATTAAGCGGGAGCCGAAACGAGCAGTACTTC
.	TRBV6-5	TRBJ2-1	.	CASSYSVGEWTNEQFF	TGTGCCAGCAGTTACTCAGTGGGAGAGTGGACAAATGAGCAGTTCTTC
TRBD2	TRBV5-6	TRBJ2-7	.	CASSPLLAVYEQYF	TGTGCCAGCAGCCCCCTACTAGCGGTGTACGAGCAGTACTTC
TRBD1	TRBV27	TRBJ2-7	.	CASSLSDRGAYEQYF	TGTGCCAGCAGTTTATCGGACAGGGGCGCATACGAGCAGTACTTC
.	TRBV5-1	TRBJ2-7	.	CAIPLIEISRSSYEQYF	TGCGCCATTCCGCTTATTGAGATTAGTCGTAGCTCCTACGAGCAGTACTTC
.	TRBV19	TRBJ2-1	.	CASSIFASSYNEQFF	TGTGCCAGTAGTATTTTCGCTAGCTCCTACAATGAGCAGTTCTTC
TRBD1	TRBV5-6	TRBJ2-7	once	CASTGTGVYEQYF	TGTGCCAGTACCGGGACAGGGGTCTACGAGCAGTACTTC
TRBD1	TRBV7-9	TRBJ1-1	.	CASSTPGQGMNTEAFF	TGTGCCAGCAGCACCCCGGGACAGGGCATGAACACTGAAGCTTTCTTT
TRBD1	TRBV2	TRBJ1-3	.	CASSSGTGGYTGNTIYF	TGTGCCAGCAGCTCCGGGACAGGGGGCTACACGGGAAACACCATATATTTT
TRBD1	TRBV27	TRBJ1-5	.	CASSFSGTGGPGQPQHF	TGTGCCAGCAGTTTCTCCGGGACAGGGGGCCCGGGGCAGCCCCAGCATTTT
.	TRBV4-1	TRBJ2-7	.	CASSLGQGVEGGSYEQYF	TGCGCCAGCAGCCTAGGGCAGGGGGTCGAGGGGGGCTCCTACGAGCAGTACTTC
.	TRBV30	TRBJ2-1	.	CAWSVLELEQFF	TGTGCCTGGAGTGTACTAGAGTTAGAGCAGTTCTTC
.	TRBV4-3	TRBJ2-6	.	CASSPQEGANVLTF	TGCGCCAGCAGCCCACAAGAGGGGGCCAACGTCCTGACTTTC
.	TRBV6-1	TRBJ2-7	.	CASSEVGYEQYF	TGTGCCAGCAGTGAAGTGGGCTACGAGCAGTACTTC
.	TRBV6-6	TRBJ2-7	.	CASSYVYEQYF	TGTGCCAGCAGTTACGTCTACGAGCAGTACTTC
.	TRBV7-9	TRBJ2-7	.	CASSIGQWEQYF	TGTGCCAGCAGCATTGGACAATGGGAGCAGTACTTC
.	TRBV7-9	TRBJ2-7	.	CAEGRSGSYEQYF	TGTGCTGAGGGGAGAAGTGGTTCCTACGAGCAGTACTTC
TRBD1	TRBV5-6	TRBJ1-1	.	CASSARQGFEAFF	TGTGCCAGCAGCGCCAGACAGGGGTTTGAAGCTTTCTTT
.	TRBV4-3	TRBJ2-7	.	CASSQDLGGHLYEQYF	TGCGCCAGCAGCCAAGATCTCGGAGGACACCTGTACGAGCAGTACTTC
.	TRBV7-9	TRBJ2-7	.	CASSHPGTYEQYF	TGTGCCAGCAGCCATCCCGGTACCTACGAGCAGTACTTC
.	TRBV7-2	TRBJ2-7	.	CASSLDFSYEQYF	TGTGCCAGCAGCTTGGACTTTTCCTACGAGCAGTACTTC
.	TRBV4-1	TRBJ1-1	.	CASSPRQNTEAFF	TGCGCCAGCAGCCCCAGACAAAACACTGAAGCTTTCTTT
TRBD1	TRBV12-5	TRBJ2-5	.	CASGLAGQGDGETQYF	TGTGCTAGTGGTTTGGCGGGACAGGGAGATGGAGAGACCCAGTACTTC
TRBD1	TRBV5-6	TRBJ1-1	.	CASSGTDTEAFF	TGTGCCAGCAGCGGGACAGACACTGAAGCTTTCTTT
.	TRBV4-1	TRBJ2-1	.	CASSQGIFTYNEQFF	TGCGCCAGCAGCCAAGGGATCTTCACCTACAATGAGCAGTTCTTC
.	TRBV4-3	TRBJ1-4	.	CASSQAAGKNEKLFF	TGCGCCAGCAGCCAAGCGGCAGGGAAAAATGAAAAACTGTTTTTT
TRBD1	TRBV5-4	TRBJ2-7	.	CASSLKGGGYEQYF	TGTGCCAGCAGCTTGAAAGGGGGCGGCTACGAGCAGTACTTC